A single sample is the source of the 27 T cell receptor beta chains below, sequenced in a study of blood T cell repertoires in COVID-19. The table came from immunoSEQ multiplex PCR; TCRdb's copy has only in-frame clones and leaves some out. The data contain some 240,000 clones, 80% to 90% of them seen just once; the ten biggest clones take up 1.4%. The sequencing input was peripheral blood. The receptors shown here come from a woman in her thirties or forties who had recovered from COVID-19.

The chain employs TRBV5-1 and TRBJ1-1; 7 nucleotides agree with TRBD1. The CDR3 sequence is 14 residues long. J lost 4 bases, V lost 3 bases, and 6 bases had no gene match. In germline, CDR1 is SGHRS, CDR2 YFSETQ. The DNA of the CDR3 is TGCGCCAGCAGCTGGAATCCAGGGGGCACTGAAGCTTTCTTT. It translates to CASSWNPGGTEAFF.

The rearrangement joins TRBV10-3 to TRBJ2-2; 8 bases match TRBD2. V dropped 4 bases and J dropped 2; count of bases not matched to a gene: 9. The germline CDR1 and CDR2 sequences are ENHRY and SYGVKD. This CDR3 has 17 amino acids. The CDR3 loop reads CAISAAGGGLNTGELFF. CDR3 bases: TGTGCCATCAGTGCGGCTGGCGGGGGGCTAAACACCGGGGAGCTGTTTTTT.

The V call is TRBV19, the J call TRBJ1-6, with TRBD1 identical over 9 bases. This CDR3 region has 16 residues. The V and J ends lost 4 bases and 8 bases, in that order; junction bases with no gene match: 9. Germline V gives CDR1 LNHDA, CDR2 SQIVND (reference sequence). CDR3 DNA sequence: TGTGCCAGTAGTACCTCCCTACAGGGGGCTTATTCACCCCTCCACTTT. This codes for CASSTSLQGAYSPLHF.

The chain couples TRBV9 to TRBJ1-6; no reliable D call. Germline V lookup: CDR1 SGDLS, CDR2 YYNGEE. The length of the CDR3 is 15 residues. Trimming stripped 3 bases from V and 7 bases from J, with 14 bases between. CDR3 protein: CASSAYSTTNSPLHF. The CDR3 DNA reads TGTGCCAGCAGCGCCTACAGTACAACGAATTCACCCCTCCACTTT.

This CDR3 reads CASSRTGSETQYF. The CDR3 region has the DNA TGTGCCAGCAGCCGGACAGGGTCGGAGACCCAGTACTTC. V is TRBV7-9 and J is TRBJ2-5, with 8 bases that match TRBD1. V shed 5 bases, J shed 5 bases, and the junction held 4 bases outside the gene matches. The CDR3 contains 13 residues. Germline loops: CDR1 SEHNR, CDR2 FQNEAQ (reference sequence).

The chain carries TRBV11-3 and TRBJ1-2, with TRBD1 as a possible D gene (5 bases). Trimming took 0 bases from V and 1 from J, leaving 9 bases between them. Per the germline V gene, CDR1 is SGHNT and CDR2 is YENEEA. The CDR3 consists of 15 residues. The CDR3 DNA reads as TGTGCCAGCAGCTTAGATCCGACAGATAACTATGGCTACACCTTC. Translated, it gives CASSLDPTDNYGYTF.

The chain carries TRBV3-1 (or the pseudogene TRBV3-2) and TRBJ2-1, with D unresolved. The germline CDR1 and CDR2 sequences are LGHDT and YNNKEL (reference sequence). The CDR3 runs 14 residues. V was shortened by 0 bases and J by 4 bases, with 7 bases between the two germline ends. CDR3 residues: CASSQEERYNEQFF. CDR3 DNA: TGTGCCAGCAGCCAAGAGGAGAGGTACAATGAGCAGTTCTTC.

The chain uses TRBV10-1 and TRBJ1-2, with D maybe TRBD1 (6 bases). The CDR3 has 13 amino acids. Trimming removed 6 bases from V and 4 bases from J, with 12 bases in between. CDR1 and CDR2 (germline): WNHNN, SYGVQD (reference sequence). As DNA, the CDR3 is TGCGCCAGCAGCCGGACAGAGCCCTATGGCTACACCTTC. The encoded protein is CASSRTEPYGYTF.

This chain connects TRBV18 to TRBJ2-3, with D tentatively TRBD2 (7 bases). Trimming stripped 0 bases from V and 6 bases from J, with 13 bases between. CDR3 size: 15 residues. The germline CDR1 and CDR2 sequences are KGHSH and LQKENI. CDR3 nucleotide sequence: TGTGCCAGCTCACCACCGGGGGGGCTGGTGGATACGCAGTATTTT. This translates into CASSPPGGLVDTQYF.

This rearrangement joins TRBV6-1 to TRBJ1-4, with D possibly being TRBD1 (5 bases). CDR1 and CDR2 (germline): MNHNS, SASEGT. Trimming removed 3 bases from V and 8 bases from J, with 13 bases in between. This CDR3 has 14 amino acids. CDR3 in amino acids: CASSDSGYEEKLFF. In DNA form, the CDR3 reads TGTGCCAGCAGTGATTCAGGGTATGAGGAAAAACTGTTTTTT.

The chain is built from TRBV7-9 and TRBJ1-6, with D uncertain. Trimming left V 3 bases short and J 6 bases short, with 6 bases between. The CDR3 has 13 residues. Germline V lookup: CDR1 SEHNR, CDR2 FQNEAQ (reference sequence). CDR3 in amino acids: CASSFDFNSPLHF. The CDR3 DNA follows: TGTGCCAGCAGCTTCGACTTTAATTCACCCCTCCACTTT. Combining the CDR3 with reference TRBV7-9 and TRBJ1-6 gives the whole variable domain DTGVSQNPRHKITKRGQNVTFRCDPISEHNRLYWYRQTLGQGPEFLTYFQNEAQLEKSRLLSDRFSAERPKGSFSTLEIQRTEQGDSAMYLCASSFDFNSPLHFGNGTRLTVT.

This clone was counted once. The chain joins TRBV9 to TRBJ2-7; D uncertain. Germline CDR1 is SGDLS and CDR2 is YYNGEE. The CDR3 spans 12 residues. V lost 4 bases and J 2 bases, leaving 7 bases between the germline ends. The CDR3 loop reads CASSPGPYEQYF. As DNA, the CDR3 is TGTGCCAGCAGCCCTGGGCCCTACGAGCAGTACTTC. Full variable domain (remainder filled in from reference TRBV9 and TRBJ2-7): DSGVTQTPKHLITATGQRVTLRCSPRSGDLSVYWYQQSLDQGLQFLIQYYNGEERAKGNILERFSAQQFPDLHSELNLSSLELGDSALYFCASSPGPYEQYFGPGTRLTVT.

The chain has TRBV18 and TRBJ1-3; D gene ambiguous. The CDR3 spans 17 residues. Trimming removed 6 bases at V and 4 bases at J, with 22 bases between. Germline V lookup: CDR1 KGHSH, CDR2 LQKENI. The CDR3 protein is CASSQSVLASEGNTIYF. The CDR3, as DNA: TGTGCCAGCTCTCAATCCGTGCTCGCCTCAGAAGGAAACACCATATATTTT.

The chain carries TRBV6-2 or TRBV6-3 and TRBJ2-3; D is uncertain. Germline-derived CDR1 and CDR2 are MNHEY and SVGEGT. The germline V and J ends were trimmed by 2 bases and 0 bases, with 9 bases remaining between them. The CDR3 has 15 residues. CDR3 sequence: CASSYRLTSTDTQYF. For the CDR3, the DNA is TGTGCCAGCAGTTACCGGCTGACTAGCACAGATACGCAGTATTTT.

The chain combines TRBV25-1 with TRBJ1-5, with D perhaps TRBD1 (5 bases). V was shortened by 6 bases and J by 6 bases, with 15 bases between the two germline ends. Germline CDR1 and CDR2: MGHDK and SYGVNS. CDR3 length: 14 residues. CDR3 in amino acids: CASRGTRVLQPQHF. The CDR3, as DNA: TGTGCCAGCAGAGGAACCAGGGTTCTTCAGCCCCAGCATTTT. Filled out from reference TRBV25-1 and TRBJ1-5, the complete variable domain reads EADIYQTPRYLVIGTGKKITLECSQTMGHDKMYWYQQDPGMELHLIHYSYGVNSTEKGDLSSESTVSRIRTEHFPLTLESARPSHTSQYLCASRGTRVLQPQHFGDGTRLSIL.

The rearrangement joins TRBV27 to TRBJ2-7, with D perhaps matching TRBD2 (5 bases). V lost 7 bases to trimming and J lost 2 bases, with 18 bases between them. The CDR3 contains 15 residues. Germline CDR1 is MNHEY and CDR2 is SMNVEV (reference sequence). The CDR3 region is CASTYRGFGAYEQYF. In nucleotides, the CDR3 is TGTGCCAGCACCTACCGGGGTTTTGGGGCCTACGAGCAGTACTTC.

V usage is TRBV6-2 or TRBV6-3 and J usage is TRBJ2-3; 9 bases line up with TRBD1. J was trimmed by 3 bases and V by 4 bases; bases with no gene match: 2. This CDR3 contains 14 residues. From germline, CDR1 is MNHEY and CDR2 SVGEGT. Here the CDR3 reads CASSSGQGTDTQYF. The CDR3 DNA sequence: TGTGCCAGCAGTTCAGGACAGGGGACAGATACGCAGTATTTT.

J is TRBJ2-5 and V is TRBV4-2; 7 bases map to TRBD2. CDR1 is LGHNA, CDR2 YNFKEQ, per germline. CDR3 length: 17 residues. Unmatched junction bases numbered 12, after V lost 4 bases and J lost 1 base. The CDR3 bases are TGTGCCAGCAGCCCCACTGGCAGTGGGGGGGGCCAAGAGACCCAGTACTTC. Amino acids: CASSPTGSGGGQETQYF.

The chain is built from TRBV15 and TRBJ1-1; D ambiguous. Germline V gene lookup returns CDR1 LNHNV and CDR2 YYDKDF (reference sequence). The CDR3 has 14 residues. Trimming shortened V by 7 bases and J by 3 bases, and 15 bases separated the two germline ends. The CDR3, as DNA: TGTGCCACCAACCCCGGGAACAGCGACACTGAAGCTTTCTTT. It specifies CATNPGNSDTEAFF.

The rearrangement uses TRBV19 and TRBJ2-5; D might be TRBD1 (6 bases). V gave up 4 bases and J gave up 7 bases, with 13 bases separating them. CDR1 and CDR2 from the germline V gene are LNHDA and SQIVND (reference sequence). This CDR3 is 13 amino acids long. Written as DNA, the CDR3 is TGTGCCAGTAGTAGTCAGACAGGTGGGACCCAGTACTTC. Encoded protein: CASSSQTGGTQYF.

The rearrangement uses TRBV6-6 and TRBJ1-2, with TRBD1 matching 7 bases. Unmatched junction bases numbered 13, after V lost 7 bases and J lost 8 bases. The V gene's germline CDR1 is MNHNY and CDR2 SVGAGI (reference sequence). This CDR3 has 14 amino acids. CDR3 amino acids: CASTTGALVWGYTF. The CDR3 nucleotides read TGTGCCAGCACCACAGGGGCCCTGGTTTGGGGCTACACCTTC.

The J gene is TRBJ2-1, the V gene TRBV6-5; 13 positions match TRBD2. Germline trimming cut 7 bases from V and 9 bases from J; bases unmatched to any gene: 9. CDR3 length: 15 residues. Germline CDR1 reads MNHEY; CDR2 reads SVGAGI. The CDR3 loop reads CASMGLAGPRVEQFF. CDR3 nucleotide sequence: TGTGCCAGCATGGGACTAGCGGGGCCGCGGGTTGAGCAGTTCTTC.

This sequence joins TRBV5-1 and TRBJ1-1; 9 nucleotides align to TRBD1. The CDR3 covers 16 residues. J was trimmed by 1 base and V by 2 bases; bases with no gene match: 6. Germline values: CDR1 SGHRS, CDR2 YFSETQ. The CDR3 reads CASSLQGAGGNTEAFF. For the CDR3, the DNA is TGCGCCAGCAGCTTACAGGGGGCGGGAGGGAACACTGAAGCTTTCTTT.

V and J are TRBV18 and TRBJ1-2; TRBD1 is a possible D gene (6 bases). V gave up 0 bases and J gave up 1 base, with 18 bases separating them. Germline CDR1 KGHSH, CDR2 LQKENI. The CDR3 is 18 residues long. The CDR3 reads CASSPPGVGTGINYGYTF. In DNA, the CDR3 is TGTGCCAGCTCACCACCGGGCGTGGGAACAGGGATTAACTATGGCTACACCTTC.

V and J are TRBV14 and TRBJ1-4; D not resolved. This CDR3 contains 17 residues. Germline V gene sequence: CDR1 SGHDN, CDR2 FVKESK. Trimming cost V 1 base and J 0 bases, with 12 bases left between them. The CDR3 loop is CASSQVGSRATNEKLFF. The CDR3 DNA sequence: TGTGCCAGCAGCCAAGTTGGGTCGAGGGCAACTAATGAAAAACTGTTTTTT.

The chain is built from TRBV4-3 and TRBJ2-1; the match to TRBD2 covers 7 bases. V trimming: 4 bases; J trimming: 10 bases; junction bases outside the gene matches: 13. This CDR3 region has 15 residues. CDR1 and CDR2 (germline): LGHNA, YSLEER. The CDR3 is CASSPRLASRREQFF. CDR3 nucleotides: TGCGCCAGCAGCCCCCGACTAGCCTCCCGGAGGGAGCAGTTCTTC.

V and J are TRBV18 and TRBJ2-3, with TRBD2 matching 7 bases. CDR1 and CDR2 from the germline V gene are KGHSH and LQKENI. J gave up 0 bases and V 3 bases, and 6 bases lay outside the gene matches. The CDR3 totals 16 residues. This CDR3 is CASSPGGDSSTDTQYF. The CDR3, as DNA: TGTGCCAGCTCACCGGGAGGGGATTCTAGCACAGATACGCAGTATTTT.